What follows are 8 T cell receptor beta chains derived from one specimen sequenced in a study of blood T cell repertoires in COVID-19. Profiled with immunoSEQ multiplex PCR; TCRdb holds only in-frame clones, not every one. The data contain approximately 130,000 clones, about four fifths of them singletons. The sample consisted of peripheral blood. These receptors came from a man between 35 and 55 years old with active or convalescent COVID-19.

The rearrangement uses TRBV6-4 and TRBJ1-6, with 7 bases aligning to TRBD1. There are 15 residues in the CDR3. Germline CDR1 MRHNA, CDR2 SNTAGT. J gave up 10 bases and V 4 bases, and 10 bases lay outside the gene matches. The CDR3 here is CASSVTTGAQSPLHF. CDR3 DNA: TGTGCCAGCAGTGTAACAACAGGGGCTCAATCACCCCTCCACTTT.

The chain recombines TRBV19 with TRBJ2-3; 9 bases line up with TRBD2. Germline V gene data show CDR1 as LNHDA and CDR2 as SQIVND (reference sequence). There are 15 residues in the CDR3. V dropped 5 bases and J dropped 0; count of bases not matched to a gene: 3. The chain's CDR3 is CASSETSGSTDTQYF. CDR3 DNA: TGTGCCAGTAGTGAAACTAGCGGGAGCACAGATACGCAGTATTTT.

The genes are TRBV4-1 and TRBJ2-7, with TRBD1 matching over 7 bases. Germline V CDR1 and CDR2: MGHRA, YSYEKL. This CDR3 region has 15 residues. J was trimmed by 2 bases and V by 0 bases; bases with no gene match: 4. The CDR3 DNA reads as TGCGCCAGCAGCCAAGAAGGGACAGCTCCCTACGAGCAGTACTTC. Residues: CASSQEGTAPYEQYF.

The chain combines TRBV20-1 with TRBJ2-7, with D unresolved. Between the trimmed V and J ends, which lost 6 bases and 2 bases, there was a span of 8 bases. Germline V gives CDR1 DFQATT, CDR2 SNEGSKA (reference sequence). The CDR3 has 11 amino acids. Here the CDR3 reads CSAPDTYEQYF. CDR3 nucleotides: TGCAGTGCCCCCGACACCTACGAGCAGTACTTC.

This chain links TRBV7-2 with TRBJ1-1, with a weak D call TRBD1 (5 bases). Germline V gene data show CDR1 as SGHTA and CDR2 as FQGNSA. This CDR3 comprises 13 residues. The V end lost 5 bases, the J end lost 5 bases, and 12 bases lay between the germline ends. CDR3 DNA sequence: TGTGCCAGCAGCCTCTCCCAGGGAACTGAAGCTTTCTTT. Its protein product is CASSLSQGTEAFF.

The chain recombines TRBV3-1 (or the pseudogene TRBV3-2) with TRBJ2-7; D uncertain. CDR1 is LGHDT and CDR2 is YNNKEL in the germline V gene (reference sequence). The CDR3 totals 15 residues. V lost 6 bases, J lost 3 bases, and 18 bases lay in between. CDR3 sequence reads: CASSPTGQINYEQYF. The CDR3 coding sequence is TGTGCCAGCAGTCCTACTGGGCAGATTAACTACGAGCAGTACTTC.

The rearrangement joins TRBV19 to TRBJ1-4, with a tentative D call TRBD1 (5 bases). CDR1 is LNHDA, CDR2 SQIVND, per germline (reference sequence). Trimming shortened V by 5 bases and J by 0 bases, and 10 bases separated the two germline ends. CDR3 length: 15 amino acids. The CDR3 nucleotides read TGTGCCAGTAGTGCTGGGACTGCAACTAATGAAAAACTGTTTTTT. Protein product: CASSAGTATNEKLFF.

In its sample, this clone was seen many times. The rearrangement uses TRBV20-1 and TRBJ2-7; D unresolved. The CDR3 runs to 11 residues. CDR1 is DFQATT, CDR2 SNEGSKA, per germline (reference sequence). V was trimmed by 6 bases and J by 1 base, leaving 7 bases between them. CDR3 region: CSAAHSYEQYF. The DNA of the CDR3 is TGCAGTGCCGCGCATTCCTACGAGCAGTACTTC.